There are a few counts of the clone carrying this T cell receptor (beta chain). Its antigen remains unidentified. PCR amplification relied on 60 Vbeta primers (plus 13 Jbeta primers). Produced via immunoSEQ multiplex PCR; TCRdb's table is partial and in-frame only. Of around 170,000 clones in the sample, 75% to 90% were seen once. The data were taken from a study of cytomegalovirus exposure and HLA in healthy donors. Findings of the study overall: Earlier results showed most TCR beta V segments being productive about 87% or about 30% of the time. In a later analysis, at a false discovery rate of 0.05, 15,000 to 20,000 TCR beta sequences were associated with HLA alleles.

This CDR3 is 16 amino acids long. V lost 1 base, J lost 5 bases, and 15 bases lay in between. Germline V lookup: CDR1 LGHNA, CDR2 YSLEER. This chain links TRBV4-3 with TRBJ2-4; the D gene is possibly TRBD2 (6 bases). The receptor was isolated from a middle-aged man in good health and CMV-seropositive. The sequenced sample was PBMCs. The CDR3 loop reads CASSQGRGIGENIQYF. In DNA form, the CDR3 reads TGCGCCAGCAGCCAAGGCCGGGGGATCGGGGAAAACATTCAGTACTTC.